One T cell receptor (beta chain) is described in this entry. The data derive from a study of blood T cell repertoires in COVID-19. Whole-study context: Donors in the United States, Italy and Spain gave samples during acute or convalescent COVID-19.

Germline V gives CDR1 LNHDA, CDR2 SQIVND (reference sequence). The CDR3 has 17 amino acids. Trimming cost V 0 bases and J 8 bases; bases outside gene matches: 14. As handled by the study authors: Estimates of nucleated cell counts were drawn from the amplification of reference gene primers. Sequencing used immunoSEQ multiplex PCR; TCRdb keeps in-frame clones, though not all of them. V, J and clone size derive from that table, while D and trimming were established from the DNA sequence. The sample includes fewer than 200,000 clones, about 85% of them seen just once. The clonotype comes from an elderly woman with acute or convalescent COVID-19. This chain joins TRBV19 and TRBJ1-2; 8 nucleotides match TRBD1. The sequenced sample was peripheral blood. CDR3 DNA sequence: TGTGCCAGTAGTATAGACCTCCCGACAGGGGCGTCTGGCGGCTACACCTTC. This sequence encodes CASSIDLPTGASGGYTF.